These 29 T cell receptor beta chains share one sample of origin, sequenced in a study of glioma-infiltrating T cells after dendritic cell vaccination (dated by TCRdb to about 2016). Library generation was performed with the immunoSEQ multiplex PCR assay. This is the immuneACCESS table as TCRdb keeps it, with only in-frame sequences that have V and J called. A part of the clones is gone; compared with another copy, unresolved V genes explain less than half, and the rest is unexplained. This sample holds about 50,000 clones; roughly 85% were observed only once. The ten largest account for about an eighth of the sample. The sample here was blood, taken before dendritic cell vaccination. The receptors stem from a human donor with glioblastoma.

This clone was detected once. The CDR3 sequence is CASSGTPSGFTDTQYF. For the CDR3, the DNA is TGTGCCAGTAGTGGCACACCTAGCGGGTTCACAGATACGCAGTATTTT. The chain employs TRBV19 and TRBJ2-3; TRBD2 matches at 8 bases. This CDR3 is built from 16 residues. Germline CDR1 LNHDA, CDR2 SQIVND (reference sequence). V shed 5 bases and J 2 bases; nucleotides not matched to a gene: 9.

This clone turned up a few times. The CDR3 nucleotides are TGTGCCAGCAGCTCGGACAGGGCTTACACTGAAGCTTTCTTT. Protein: CASSSDRAYTEAFF. The chain employs TRBV7-9 and TRBJ1-1; TRBD1 matches at 8 bases. V was pared by 4 bases and J by 3 bases, with 4 bases of the junction left unmatched. This CDR3 is 14 amino acids long. CDR1 SEHNR and CDR2 FQNEAQ come from the germline V gene (reference sequence).

This chain connects TRBV7-6 to TRBJ1-1; 8 nucleotides align to TRBD1. The CDR3 spans 15 residues. J was trimmed by 1 base and V by 5 bases; bases with no gene match: 6. CDR1 and CDR2 from the germline V gene are SGHVS and FNYEAQ. The DNA for the CDR3 is TGTGCCAGCAGCCCGCCCGGGACAGGGAACACTGAAGCTTTCTTT. Its protein product is CASSPPGTGNTEAFF.

The chain carries TRBV2 and TRBJ2-2; D might be TRBD1 (6 bases). Trimming stripped 4 bases from V and 2 bases from J, with 11 bases between. The germline V gene encodes CDR1 SNHLY and CDR2 FYNNEI. This CDR3 is 15 amino acids long. CDR3 region: CASSVQDRNTGELFF. DNA for the CDR3: TGTGCCAGCAGTGTGCAGGACAGAAACACCGGGGAGCTGTTTTTT.

This chain links TRBV27 with TRBJ2-7; 9 bases match TRBD1. CDR1 is MNHEY, CDR2 SMNVEV, per germline (reference sequence). J gave up 6 bases and V 3 bases, and 6 bases lay outside the gene matches. CDR3 length: 14 amino acids. The CDR3 reads CASSFGTGSGEQYF. CDR3 sequence (DNA): TGTGCCAGCAGTTTCGGGACAGGGTCCGGCGAGCAGTACTTC.

The rearrangement uses TRBV14 and TRBJ2-1; D remains unclear. V lost 3 bases, J lost 5 bases, and 14 bases lay in between. The germline V gene has CDR1 SGHDN and CDR2 FVKESK. The CDR3 spans 15 residues. The CDR3 loop reads CASSHALVEHNEQFF. CDR3 nucleotide sequence: TGTGCCAGCAGCCACGCCTTAGTGGAGCACAATGAGCAGTTCTTC.

The sample holds a few counts of this clone. The chain employs TRBV20-1 and TRBJ2-7; 9 bases match TRBD1. The CDR3 covers 11 residues. In germline, CDR1 is DFQATT, CDR2 SNEGSKA (reference sequence). CDR3 sequence (DNA): TGCAGCACAGGGGGCCCCTACGAGCAGTACTTC. Amino acid sequence: CSTGGPYEQYF.

This chain links TRBV30 with TRBJ1-1, with D maybe TRBD1 (6 bases). Germline CDR1 reads GTSNPN; CDR2 reads SVGIG (reference sequence). The CDR3 has 14 residues. The germline V and J ends were trimmed by 5 bases and 5 bases, with 18 bases remaining between them. Here the CDR3 reads CAWQNLTGQTEAFF. The DNA for the CDR3 is TGTGCCTGGCAGAACCTGACAGGACAAACTGAAGCTTTCTTT. The full variable domain, with the rest looked up from reference TRBV30 and TRBJ1-1, is SQTIHQWPATLVQPVGSPLSLECTVEGTSNPNLYWYRQAAGRGLQLLFYSVGIGQISSEVPQNLSASRPQDRQFILSSKKLLLSDSGFYLCAWQNLTGQTEAFFGQGTRLTVV.

This rearrangement joins TRBV5-1 to TRBJ1-1; 8 nucleotides match TRBD1. Germline values: CDR1 SGHRS, CDR2 YFSETQ. The CDR3 loop spans 17 amino acids. J lost 4 bases, V lost 2 bases, and 13 bases had no gene match. The CDR3 DNA reads TGCGCCAGCAGCTTTCAGGGGGCGCGGGATACTTTCACTGAAGCTTTCTTT. Amino acid sequence: CASSFQGARDTFTEAFF.

The chain is built from TRBV19 and TRBJ1-2; no firm D call. Germline V gives CDR1 LNHDA, CDR2 SQIVND (reference sequence). CDR3 size: 15 residues. V gave up 1 base and J gave up 7 bases, with 16 bases separating them. The DNA for the CDR3 is TGTGCCAGTAGTATAGGTCCCTCGGGTACCAGTGGCTACACCTTC. Translating gives CASSIGPSGTSGYTF.

V and J are TRBV6-5 and TRBJ1-5; 7 bases are a match to TRBD1. The germline V gene encodes CDR1 MNHEY and CDR2 SVGAGI. There are 15 residues in the CDR3. V lost 2 bases to trimming and J lost 4 bases; unmatched junction nucleotides: 5. The DNA of the CDR3 is TGTGCCAGCAGTTACGATGTACAGGGGAATCAGCCCCAGCATTTT. Encoded protein: CASSYDVQGNQPQHF.

The chain employs TRBV11-3 and TRBJ1-1; 8 nucleotides agree with TRBD1. J lost 2 bases, V lost 5 bases, and 10 bases had no gene match. The CDR3 sequence is 16 residues long. CDR1 is SGHNT and CDR2 is YENEEA in the germline V gene. The CDR3 sequence is CASSPGQVESNTEAFF. Here the CDR3 DNA reads TGTGCCAGCAGCCCGGGACAGGTCGAGTCCAACACTGAAGCTTTCTTT. Filled out from reference TRBV11-3 and TRBJ1-1, the complete variable domain reads EAGVVQSPRYKIIEKKQPVAFWCNPISGHNTLYWYLQNLGQGPELLIRYENEEAVDDSQLPKDRFSAERLKGVDSTLKIQPAELGDSAVYLCASSPGQVESNTEAFFGQGTRLTVV.

This chain uses TRBV7-9 with TRBJ2-7; a possible D gene is TRBD2 (5 bases). V was shortened by 0 bases and J by 0 bases, with 12 bases between the two germline ends. Germline values: CDR1 SEHNR, CDR2 FQNEAQ (reference sequence). There are 16 residues in the CDR3. The CDR3 nucleotides are TGTGCCAGCAGCTTAGCGTTGGAGCGGAACTCCTACGAGCAGTACTTC. This gives the protein CASSLALERNSYEQYF.

The chain employs TRBV5-1 and TRBJ1-1; D unresolved. The CDR3 length is 15 residues. Trimming left V 0 bases short and J 2 bases short, with 11 bases between. Germline assignment: CDR1 SGHRS and CDR2 YFSETQ. DNA of the CDR3: TGCGCCAGCAGCTTGGGCGCGAGCGGAAACACTGAAGCTTTCTTT. Translating it yields CASSLGASGNTEAFF.

The chain links TRBV7-9 to TRBJ1-1, with TRBD1 matching 7 bases. The CDR3 extends over 14 amino acids. The V gene's germline CDR1 is SEHNR and CDR2 FQNEAQ (reference sequence). V shed 6 bases and J 8 bases; nucleotides not matched to a gene: 12. DNA of the CDR3: TGTGCCAGCAGAGGGGACAGTGAGGTGGCGGAAGCTTTCTTT. Translated: CASRGDSEVAEAFF. The variable domain in full, completed from reference TRBV7-9 and TRBJ1-1, reads DTGVSQNPRHKITKRGQNVTFRCDPISEHNRLYWYRQTLGQGPEFLTYFQNEAQLEKSRLLSDRFSAERPKGSFSTLEIQRTEQGDSAMYLCASRGDSEVAEAFFGQGTRLTVV.

The V gene is TRBV9, the J gene TRBJ2-3; 10 nucleotides agree with TRBD1. J lost 4 bases, V lost 6 bases, and 8 bases had no gene match. Germline V CDR1 and CDR2: SGDLS, YYNGEE. This CDR3 comprises 15 residues. The CDR3 DNA reads as TGTGCCAGCAACCGGGACAGGGGAAGTTCAGATACGCAGTATTTT. Amino acid sequence: CASNRDRGSSDTQYF.

This clone has just one count. This chain uses TRBV4-2 with TRBJ1-4; the D is unclear. Germline V CDR1 and CDR2: LGHNA, YNFKEQ. The V end lost 3 bases, the J end lost 0 bases, and 8 bases lay between the germline ends. The CDR3 is 15 amino acids. The CDR3, as DNA: TGTGCCAGCAGCCAGAGCCCTGCAACTAATGAAAAACTGTTTTTT. This codes for CASSQSPATNEKLFF.

The chain carries TRBV25-1 and TRBJ1-4; a possible D gene is TRBD1 (5 bases). This CDR3 region has 14 residues. CDR1 MGHDK and CDR2 SYGVNS come from the germline V gene. Trimming pared 2 bases from V and 7 bases from J, leaving 11 bases between. In nucleotides, the CDR3 is TGTGCCAGCAGTGAAGGCGGTCAGGGTGAAAAACTGTTTTTT. Its translation is CASSEGGQGEKLFF.

This chain connects TRBV25-1 to TRBJ1-1; no definite D call. V was clipped by 5 bases and J by 3 bases, with 10 bases between them. CDR1 and CDR2 (germline): MGHDK, SYGVNS. The CDR3 is 13 amino acids. The CDR3 spells CASSRGGYTEAFF. CDR3 nucleotides: TGTGCCAGCAGTCGAGGCGGATACACTGAAGCTTTCTTT.

The J gene is TRBJ2-2, the V gene TRBV19; TRBD2 might be the D (5 bases). V shed 2 bases and J shed 7 bases, with 11 bases lying between them. Germline V CDR1 and CDR2: LNHDA, SQIVND (reference sequence). The CDR3 runs to 14 residues. The DNA for the CDR3 is TGTGCCAGTAGTATATCAGCGGACGGCGGGGAGCTGTTTTTT. Translated: CASSISADGGELFF.

The chain joins TRBV6-1 to TRBJ2-3, with 7 positions matching TRBD2. Germline lookup yields CDR1 MNHNS and CDR2 SASEGT. The CDR3 sequence is 15 residues long. With 5 bases clipped from V and 4 bases from J, the junction kept 9 bases outside the gene matches. The CDR3 bases are TGTGCCAGCAGTCCGAGGACTAGTGGGTCAGATACGCAGTATTTT. Translated, it gives CASSPRTSGSDTQYF.

The sample holds a few counts of this clone. V is TRBV19 and J is TRBJ1-2, with D possibly TRBD1 on 5 matching bases. Germline CDR1 and CDR2: LNHDA and SQIVND (reference sequence). V lost 1 base to trimming and J lost 5 bases, with 14 bases between them. This CDR3 comprises 15 residues. The CDR3, as DNA: TGTGCCAGTAGTATAGGCGGCAGGGAATTGTATGGCTACACCTTC. Residues: CASSIGGRELYGYTF.

CDR3 in DNA: TGCGCCAGCAGCTTTAACAGGGCGAACACTGAAGCTTTCTTT. Translation gives CASSFNRANTEAFF. This sequence joins TRBV5-1 and TRBJ1-1; TRBD1 might be the D (6 bases). The germline gives CDR1 SGHRS, CDR2 YFSETQ. The CDR3 is 14 residues long. V was cut by 2 bases and J by 1 base, with 9 bases left in between.

This clone occurred a few times. The V gene is TRBV6-5, the J gene TRBJ1-2; TRBD1 aligns across 8 bases. The CDR3 contains 14 residues. Germline V gene sequence: CDR1 MNHEY, CDR2 SVGAGI. V shed 8 bases, J shed 3 bases, and the junction held 8 bases outside the gene matches. DNA for the CDR3: TGTGCCAGCGCAAACAGGGGGGGAGACTATGGCTACACCTTC. Protein: CASANRGGDYGYTF.

The rearrangement joins TRBV4-3 to TRBJ1-4; 7 bases match TRBD1. Germline lookup yields CDR1 LGHNA and CDR2 YSLEER. The V segment lost 1 base and the J segment 8 bases; nucleotides outside the gene matches: 7. CDR3 length equals 15 residues. CDR3 sequence reads: CASSQGGQSSEKLFF. CDR3 DNA sequence: TGCGCCAGCAGCCAAGGGGGACAGTCGTCGGAAAAACTGTTTTTT.

The V and J genes are TRBV19 and TRBJ1-5; the D is unclear. The CDR3 totals 12 residues. Deletions cut 3 bases from V and 11 bases from J, with 11 bases between. CDR1 and CDR2 from the germline V gene are LNHDA and SQIVND (reference sequence). The CDR3 DNA sequence: TGTGCCAGTAGTATGCTGACCGGGACCCAGCATTTT. The encoded protein is CASSMLTGTQHF.

The V gene is TRBV18, the J gene TRBJ1-2, with 8 nucleotides matching TRBD1. After removal of 3 bases from V and 8 bases from J, the junction contained 8 bases not matched to a gene. CDR3 size: 14 residues. From germline, CDR1 is KGHSH and CDR2 LQKENI. CDR3 loop: CASSPPGDRRGYTF. The CDR3 region has the DNA TGTGCCAGCTCACCTCCCGGGGACAGGAGGGGCTACACCTTC.

The genes are TRBV4-1 and TRBJ2-7; the D is unclear. V shed 0 bases and J shed 0 bases, with 12 bases lying between them. Germline assignment: CDR1 MGHRA and CDR2 YSYEKL. The CDR3 runs 16 residues. The CDR3 loop reads CASSQDPAESSYEQYF. CDR3 DNA: TGCGCCAGCAGCCAAGATCCCGCGGAAAGCTCCTACGAGCAGTACTTC.

The count of this clone is one. The gene calls are TRBV29-1 and TRBJ1-2; 7 nucleotides align to TRBD1. CDR3 size: 12 residues. In germline, CDR1 is SQVTM, CDR2 ANQGSEA. J was trimmed by 3 bases and V by 4 bases; bases with no gene match: 2. The CDR3 sequence is CSVVQGDYGYTF. The DNA for the CDR3 is TGCAGCGTTGTGCAGGGGGACTATGGCTACACCTTC.